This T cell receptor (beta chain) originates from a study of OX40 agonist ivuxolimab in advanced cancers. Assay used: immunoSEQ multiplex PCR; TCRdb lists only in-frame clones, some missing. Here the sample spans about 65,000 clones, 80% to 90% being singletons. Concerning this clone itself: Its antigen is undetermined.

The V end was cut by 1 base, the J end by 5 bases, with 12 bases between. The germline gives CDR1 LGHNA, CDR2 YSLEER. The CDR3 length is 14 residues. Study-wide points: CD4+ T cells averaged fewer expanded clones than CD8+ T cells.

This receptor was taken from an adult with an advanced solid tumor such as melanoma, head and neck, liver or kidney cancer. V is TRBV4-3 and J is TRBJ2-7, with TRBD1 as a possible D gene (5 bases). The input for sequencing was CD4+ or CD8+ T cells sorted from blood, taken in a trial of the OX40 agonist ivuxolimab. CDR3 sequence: CASSQAGRLHEQYF. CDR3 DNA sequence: TGCGCCAGCAGCCAAGCAGGGCGCCTCCACGAGCAGTACTTC.